Included here is one TCR beta chain sequence, with context. Clones were read by immunoSEQ multiplex PCR, and TCRdb kept only the in-frame ones, dropping some. The repertoire holds roughly 64,000 clones, with roughly 90% as singletons. This record comes from a study of technical replicates of blood from a handful of donors. CDR3 size: 15 residues. Germline-derived CDR1 and CDR2 are KGHSH and LQKENI. The V and J ends lost 5 bases and 1 base, in that order; junction bases with no gene match: 6. This chain connects TRBV18 to TRBJ2-7, with 9 bases that match TRBD1. This receptor was taken from a human donor in good health. Some clones in this sample may be carry-over from other donors' samples. Sequenced input: PBMCs. The DNA for the CDR3 is TGTGCCAGCTCAGGCTCGACAGGGGGGTCCTACGAGCAGTACTTC. This sequence encodes CASSGSTGGSYEQYF.